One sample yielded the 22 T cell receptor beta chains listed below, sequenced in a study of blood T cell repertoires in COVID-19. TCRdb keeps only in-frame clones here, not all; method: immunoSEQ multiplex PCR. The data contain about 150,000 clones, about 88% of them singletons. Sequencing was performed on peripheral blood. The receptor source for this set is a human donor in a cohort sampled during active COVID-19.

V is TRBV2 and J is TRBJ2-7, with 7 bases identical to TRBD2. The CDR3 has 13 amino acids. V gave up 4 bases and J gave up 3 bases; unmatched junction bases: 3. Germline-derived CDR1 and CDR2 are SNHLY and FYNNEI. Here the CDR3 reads CASSGERGYEQYF. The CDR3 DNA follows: TGTGCCAGCAGTGGGGAGCGGGGCTACGAGCAGTACTTC.

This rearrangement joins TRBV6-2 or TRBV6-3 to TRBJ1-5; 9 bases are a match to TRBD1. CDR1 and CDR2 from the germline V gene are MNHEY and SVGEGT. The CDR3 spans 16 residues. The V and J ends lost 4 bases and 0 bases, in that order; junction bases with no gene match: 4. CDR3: CASSSRTGDSNQPQHF. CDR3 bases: TGTGCCAGCAGTTCCCGGACAGGGGATAGCAATCAGCCCCAGCATTTT.

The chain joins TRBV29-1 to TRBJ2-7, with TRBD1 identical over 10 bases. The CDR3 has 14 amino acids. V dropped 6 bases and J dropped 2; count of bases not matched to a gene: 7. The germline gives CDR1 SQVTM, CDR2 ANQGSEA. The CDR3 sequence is CSVGRDRGAYEQYF. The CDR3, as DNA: TGCAGCGTCGGCCGGGACAGGGGAGCCTACGAGCAGTACTTC.

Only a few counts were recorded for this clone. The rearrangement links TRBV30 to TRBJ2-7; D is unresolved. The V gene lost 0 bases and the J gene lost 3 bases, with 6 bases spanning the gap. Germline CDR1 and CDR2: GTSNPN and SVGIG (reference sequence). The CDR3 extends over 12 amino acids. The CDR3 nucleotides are TGTGCCTGGAGTGTGTCGGTCTACGAGCAGTACTTC. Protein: CAWSVSVYEQYF.

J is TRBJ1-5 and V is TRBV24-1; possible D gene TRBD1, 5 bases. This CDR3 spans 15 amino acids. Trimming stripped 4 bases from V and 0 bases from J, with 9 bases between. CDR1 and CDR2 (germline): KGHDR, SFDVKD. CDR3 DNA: TGTGCCACCAGTGAAACAGGCTCTAGCAATCAGCCCCAGCATTTT. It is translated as CATSETGSSNQPQHF.

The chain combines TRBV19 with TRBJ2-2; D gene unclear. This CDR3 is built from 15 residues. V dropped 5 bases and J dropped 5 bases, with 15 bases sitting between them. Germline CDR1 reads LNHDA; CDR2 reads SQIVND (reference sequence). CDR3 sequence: CASSYSAVETGELFF. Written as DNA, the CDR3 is TGTGCCAGTAGTTATTCTGCGGTTGAGACCGGGGAGCTGTTTTTT. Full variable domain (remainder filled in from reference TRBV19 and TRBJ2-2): DGGITQSPKYLFRKEGQNVTLSCEQNLNHDAMYWYRQDPGQGLRLIYYSQIVNDFQKGDIAEGYSVSREKKESFPLTVTSAQKNPTAFYLCASSYSAVETGELFFGEGSRLTVL.

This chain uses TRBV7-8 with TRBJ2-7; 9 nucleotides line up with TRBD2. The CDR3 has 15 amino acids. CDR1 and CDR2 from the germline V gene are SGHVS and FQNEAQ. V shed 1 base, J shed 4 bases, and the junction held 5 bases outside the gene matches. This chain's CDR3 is CASSLGLAGIYEQYF. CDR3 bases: TGTGCCAGCAGCTTAGGGCTAGCGGGAATTTACGAGCAGTACTTC. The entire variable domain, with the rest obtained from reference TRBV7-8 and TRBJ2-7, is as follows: GAGVSQSPRYKVAKRGQDVALRCDPISGHVSLFWYQQALGQGPEFLTYFQNEAQLDKSGLPSDRFFAERPEGSVSTLKIQRTQQEDSAVYLCASSLGLAGIYEQYFGPGTRLTVT.

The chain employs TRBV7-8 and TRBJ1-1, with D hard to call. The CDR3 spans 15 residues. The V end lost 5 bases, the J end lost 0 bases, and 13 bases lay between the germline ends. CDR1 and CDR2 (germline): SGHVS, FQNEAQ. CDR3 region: CASSRGPQVNTEAFF. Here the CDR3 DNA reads TGTGCCAGCAGCCGAGGGCCTCAAGTGAACACTGAAGCTTTCTTT.

CDR3 DNA: TGTGCCAGCAGCTTGGGAGCGGGGGGTCCCTACGAGCAGTACTTC. It codes for CASSLGAGGPYEQYF. This sequence joins TRBV7-6 and TRBJ2-7; 9 bases align to TRBD2. V was clipped by 3 bases and J by 2 bases; unmatched bases: 5. Germline CDR1 and CDR2: SGHVS and FNYEAQ. There are 15 residues in the CDR3. The whole variable domain, remainder taken from reference TRBV7-6 and TRBJ2-7, is GAGVSQSPRYKVTKRGQDVALRCDPISGHVSLYWYRQALGQGPEFLTYFNYEAQQDKSGLPNDRFSAERPEGSISTLTIQRTEQRDSAMYRCASSLGAGGPYEQYFGPGTRLTVT.

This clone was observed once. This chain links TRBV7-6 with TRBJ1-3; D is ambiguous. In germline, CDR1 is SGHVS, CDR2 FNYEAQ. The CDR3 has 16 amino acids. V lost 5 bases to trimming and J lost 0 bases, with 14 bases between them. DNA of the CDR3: TGTGCCAGCAGCCCGCTGGGCCACCTCTCTGGAAACACCATATATTTT. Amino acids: CASSPLGHLSGNTIYF.

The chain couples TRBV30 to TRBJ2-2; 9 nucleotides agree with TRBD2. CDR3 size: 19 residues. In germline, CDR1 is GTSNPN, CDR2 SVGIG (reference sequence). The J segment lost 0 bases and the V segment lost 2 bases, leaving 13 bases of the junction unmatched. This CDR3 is CAWSRYSGGNFANTGELFF. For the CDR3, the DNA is TGTGCCTGGAGTAGATATAGCGGGGGCAACTTCGCGAACACCGGGGAGCTGTTTTTT.

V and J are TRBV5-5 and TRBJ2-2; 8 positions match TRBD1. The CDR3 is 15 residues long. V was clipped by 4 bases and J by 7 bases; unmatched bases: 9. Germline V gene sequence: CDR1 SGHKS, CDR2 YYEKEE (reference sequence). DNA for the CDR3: TGTGCCAGCAGCGCCACAGGGGGAGTAAACGGGGAGCTGTTTTTT. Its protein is CASSATGGVNGELFF.

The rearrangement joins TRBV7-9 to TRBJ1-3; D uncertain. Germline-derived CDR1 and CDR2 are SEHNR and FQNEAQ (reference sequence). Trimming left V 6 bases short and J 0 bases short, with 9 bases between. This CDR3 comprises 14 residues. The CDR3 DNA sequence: TGTGCCAGCAGTTCACAGCACTCTGGAAACACCATATATTTT. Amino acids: CASSSQHSGNTIYF.

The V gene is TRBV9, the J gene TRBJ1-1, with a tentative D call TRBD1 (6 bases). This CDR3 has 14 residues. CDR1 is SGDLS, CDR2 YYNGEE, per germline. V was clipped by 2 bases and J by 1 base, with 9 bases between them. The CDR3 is CASSVGTSNTEAFF. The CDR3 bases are TGTGCCAGCAGCGTGGGGACATCGAACACTGAAGCTTTCTTT.

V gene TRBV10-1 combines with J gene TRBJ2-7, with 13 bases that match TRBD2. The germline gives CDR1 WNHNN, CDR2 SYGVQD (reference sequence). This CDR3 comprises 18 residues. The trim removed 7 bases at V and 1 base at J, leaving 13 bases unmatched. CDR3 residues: CASNKDRGLAGRSYEQYF. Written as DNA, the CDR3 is TGCGCCAGCAACAAAGACAGGGGACTAGCGGGGAGATCCTACGAGCAGTACTTC.

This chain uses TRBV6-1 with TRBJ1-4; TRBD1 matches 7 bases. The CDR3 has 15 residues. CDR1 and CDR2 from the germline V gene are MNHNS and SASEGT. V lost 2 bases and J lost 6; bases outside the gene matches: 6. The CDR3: CASSENLRGYEKLFF. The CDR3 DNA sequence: TGTGCCAGCAGTGAAAACCTCAGGGGGTATGAAAAACTGTTTTTT.

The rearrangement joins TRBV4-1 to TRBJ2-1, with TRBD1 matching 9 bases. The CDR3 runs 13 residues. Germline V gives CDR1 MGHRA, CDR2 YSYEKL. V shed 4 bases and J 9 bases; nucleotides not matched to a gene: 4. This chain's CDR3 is CASSRGTGSEQFF. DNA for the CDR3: TGCGCCAGCAGCCGAGGGACAGGGAGTGAGCAGTTCTTC.

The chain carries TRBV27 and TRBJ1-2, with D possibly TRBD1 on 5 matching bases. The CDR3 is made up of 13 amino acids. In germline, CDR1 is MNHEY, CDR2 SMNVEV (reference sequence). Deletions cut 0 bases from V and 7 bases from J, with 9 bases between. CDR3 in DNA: TGTGCCAGCAGTTTATCTCAGGGTTCTGGCTACACCTTC. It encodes CASSLSQGSGYTF.

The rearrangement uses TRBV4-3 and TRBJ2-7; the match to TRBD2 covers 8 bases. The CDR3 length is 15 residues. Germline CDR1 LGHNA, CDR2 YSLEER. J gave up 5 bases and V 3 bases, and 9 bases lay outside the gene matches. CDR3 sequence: CASSQAGGQGDEQYF. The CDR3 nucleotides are TGCGCCAGCAGCCAGGCGGGGGGCCAGGGCGACGAGCAGTACTTC.

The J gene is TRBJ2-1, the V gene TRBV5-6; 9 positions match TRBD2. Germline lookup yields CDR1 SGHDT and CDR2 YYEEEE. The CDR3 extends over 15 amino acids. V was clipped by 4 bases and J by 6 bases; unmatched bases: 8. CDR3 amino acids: CASSLTSGLSNEQFF. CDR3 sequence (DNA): TGTGCCAGCAGCCTGACTAGCGGCCTCTCCAATGAGCAGTTCTTC.

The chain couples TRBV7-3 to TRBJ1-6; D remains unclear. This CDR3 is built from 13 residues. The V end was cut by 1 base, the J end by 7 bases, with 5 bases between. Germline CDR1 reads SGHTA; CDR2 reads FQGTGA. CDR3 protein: CASSLNQNSPLHF. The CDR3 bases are TGTGCCAGCAGCTTAAATCAGAATTCACCCCTCCACTTT. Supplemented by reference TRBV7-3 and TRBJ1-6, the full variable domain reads GAGVSQTPSNKVTEKGKYVELRCDPISGHTALYWYRQSLGQGPEFLIYFQGTGAADDSGLPNDRFFAVRPEGSVSTLKIQRTERGDSAVYLCASSLNQNSPLHFGNGTRLTVT.

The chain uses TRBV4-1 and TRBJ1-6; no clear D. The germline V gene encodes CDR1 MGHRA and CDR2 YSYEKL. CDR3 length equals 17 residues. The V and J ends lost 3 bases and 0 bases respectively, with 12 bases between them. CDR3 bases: TGCGCCAGCAGCCAGGAACTGAGGAGCTCCTATAATTCACCCCTCCACTTT. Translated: CASSQELRSSYNSPLHF.